Below are 9 T cell receptor beta chains sequenced from a single sample in a study of T-cell reconstitution after alpha-beta-depleted transplantation in children. Library preparation (for TCRbeta) was performed with unique molecular identifiers. TCRdb redid the calling of the PCR reads with MiXCR, one entry per CDR3 protein. The table shows approximately 400,000 distinct CDR3 sequences, with 15% to 20% occurring only once. Here the sequenced sample was PBMCs, mostly from graft donor cells, taken 360 days after TCRalphabeta/CD19-depleted stem cell transplant. The origin of the receptors is a boy in the first two years of life who had a stem cell transplant for Wiskott-Aldrich syndrome, so the T cells may come from the graft donor.

The sample holds a few counts of this clonotype. The chain has TRBV12-3 or TRBV12-4 and TRBJ2-1; the D is unclear. This CDR3 has 15 amino acids. Trimming pared 3 bases from V and 7 bases from J, leaving 16 bases between. The CDR3 nucleotides are TGTGCCAGCAGTTTCATTTCGGAGTCTAGGAATGAGCAGTTCTTC. This gives the protein CASSFISESRNEQFF.

This clonotype was detected only a few times. The rearrangement joins TRBV5-1 to TRBJ2-7; D is unclear. Deletions cut 8 bases from V and 0 bases from J, with 12 bases between. Germline V CDR1 and CDR2: SGHRS, YFSETQ. This CDR3 is built from 13 residues. CDR3 loop: CASSKTPSYEQYF. The CDR3 bases are TGCGCCAGTAGCAAAACCCCCTCCTACGAGCAGTACTTC.

The V and J genes are TRBV7-8 and TRBJ1-2; no firm D call. Looked up from germline, CDR1 is SGHVS and CDR2 is FQNEAQ. Trimming took 2 bases from V and 4 from J, leaving 17 bases between them. The CDR3 length is 16 residues. The CDR3 DNA sequence: TGTGCCAGCAGCTTATACTTGGATTTGGGTCCCTATGGCTACACCTTC. It specifies CASSLYLDLGPYGYTF.

This clonotype was seen more than once but under ten times. The chain has TRBV13 and TRBJ2-1; 8 bases fit TRBD2. The ends lost 2 bases at V and 5 bases at J; junction bases unmatched: 2. Germline assignment: CDR1 PRHDT and CDR2 FYEKMQ (reference sequence). The CDR3 sequence is 14 residues long. Here the CDR3 reads CASSLRGGHNEQFF. CDR3 nucleotide sequence: TGTGCCAGCAGCTTACGGGGGGGGCACAATGAGCAGTTCTTC. The full variable domain, in which reference TRBV13 and TRBJ2-1 provide the parts outside the CDR3, is AAGVIQSPRHLIKEKRETATLKCYPIPRHDTVYWYQQGPGQDPQFLISFYEKMQSDKGSIPDRFSAQQFSDYHSELNMSSLELGDSALYFCASSLRGGHNEQFFGPGTRLTVL.

This clonotype was seen more than once but under ten times. V and J are TRBV18 and TRBJ2-7; 8 bases are shared with TRBD1. The ends lost 1 base at V and 2 bases at J; junction bases unmatched: 1. The CDR3 has 14 residues. Germline CDR1 KGHSH, CDR2 LQKENI. For the CDR3, the DNA is TGTGCCAGCTCACCACGGACAGGGACCTACGAGCAGTACTTC. Protein product: CASSPRTGTYEQYF.

Ten or more counts support this clonotype. The chain employs TRBV12-3 or TRBV12-4 and TRBJ2-1; 8 bases line up with TRBD2. The CDR3 consists of 13 residues. The J segment lost 8 bases and the V segment lost 2 bases, leaving 2 bases of the junction unmatched. The CDR3: CASSLRAGDEQFF. The DNA of the CDR3 is TGTGCCAGCAGTTTAAGAGCGGGGGATGAGCAGTTCTTC.

This sequence joins TRBV12-3 or TRBV12-4 and TRBJ2-1; TRBD2 matches at 9 bases. V shed 7 bases and J 4 bases; nucleotides not matched to a gene: 11. The CDR3 sequence is 16 residues long. The CDR3, as DNA: TGTGCCAGCACCCCAAGGCGGGGGGGCTCTTACAATGAGCAGTTCTTC. It yields the protein CASTPRRGGSYNEQFF.

This clonotype showed up just a few times. The chain is built from TRBV10-3 and TRBJ2-7; 10 bases agree with TRBD1. The J segment lost 5 bases and the V segment lost 3 bases, leaving 7 bases of the junction unmatched. Germline CDR1 ENHRY, CDR2 SYGVKD. The CDR3 has 15 residues. CDR3 region: CAISDKTGGLDEQYF. CDR3 nucleotides: TGTGCCATCAGTGATAAGACAGGGGGCCTCGACGAGCAGTACTTC.

The chain is built from TRBV10-2 and TRBJ2-3; D tentatively reads TRBD1 or TRBD2 (5 bases each). The ends were cut back, 3 bases at V and 7 bases at J, with 8 bases in the middle. There are 12 residues in the CDR3. Germline V gene data show CDR1 as WSHSY and CDR2 as SAAADI. CDR3 residues: CASSEEGHTQYF. DNA of the CDR3: TGCGCCAGCAGTGAAGAGGGACATACGCAGTATTTT.